The T cell receptor beta chain described here comes from a study of CXCR3-negative and CXCR3-positive naive CD8 T cells. Across the whole study: Some 150 million TRB reads in total, about 1.5 +/- 0.3 million per library.

Note on this clonotype: Its matching antigen is unknown.

Whole-study results and caveats: Within a donor, both naive subsets shared TRBV-TRBJ usage, unlike memory cells. CXCR3-expressing naive cells carried TRB CDR3s more hydrophobic than those of CXCR3-negative naive cells. Both naive subsets carried similar amounts of surface CD5, so TCR strength was inferred from TRB CDR3 properties.

5' RACE that incorporated UMI labels was used to prepare the TRB cDNA libraries. For each CDR3 protein, TCRdb gives one entry from its re-call of the 5' RACE reads, without DNA. Listed are about 80,000 distinct CDR3 sequences; about 1.6% falls within the top ten. This CDR3 is built from 15 residues. Looked up from germline, CDR1 is PRHDT and CDR2 is FYEKMQ (reference sequence). The chain couples TRBV13 to TRBJ1-1. Sequencing was carried out using naive CXCR3- CD8+ T cells from blood. Stated subset: CD45RO-CCR7+CD27+CD95- naive CD8+ T cells lacking CXCR3 (TNR3-). The clonotype originates from a human donor in good health. Some clones in this sample may be carry-over from other donors' samples. The CDR3 loop reads CASSNEGSRITEAFF.